This T cell receptor beta chain is drawn from a study of shared clonotypes between healthy human individuals. At the level of the study: Samples came from two female and a few male donors aged 18 to 49.

Each replicate PCR on the sorted subsets used about 0.2 ug DNA (roughly 27,000 T cell genomes). Profiling relied on immunoSEQ multiplex PCR, and the TCRdb table lists in-frame clones only, not all of them. Found here are hundreds of thousands of clones, around 73% of them singletons; the top ten hold around 2%. CD45RA-negative memory and CD45RA+ naive subsets were split from the CD4+ cells. The CDR3 consists of 15 residues. Germline CDR1 and CDR2: ENHRY and SYGVKD. Germline trimming cut 10 bases from V and 1 base from J; bases unmatched to any gene: 8. This chain joins TRBV10-3 and TRBJ2-3; 10 nucleotides line up with TRBD1. Sequences were obtained from memory CD4+ T cells sorted from blood. The sample's subset: CD45RA-negative fraction. This TCR was sampled from a woman aged 30 to 39 in good health. CDR3 nucleotides: TGTGCCACCTCGATCGGGACAGGGGGCACAGATACGCAGTATTTT. This encodes CATSIGTGGTDTQYF.